A single T cell receptor (beta chain) is shown here with its context. The sample holds a few counts of this clonotype. The specificity of this receptor is unknown. No clone much larger than this one lies a single base away; base qualities are absent. The sample comes from a study of response to subunit inactivated influenza vaccine (dated by TCRdb to the late 2010s). Regarding the complete study: Deep quantitative T cell receptor repertoire profiling was used in the study to track responses to a trivalent subunit inactivated influenza vaccine.

What the work shows at the level of the full study, not this receptor alone: The authors suggested that each seasonal influenza vaccination may recruit only a limited number of new T cells.

V drops 6 bases and J drops 0 bases, leaving 9 bases in between. CDR1 LNHDA and CDR2 SQIVND are derived from the germline V gene (reference sequence). From cysteine to phenylalanine, the CDR3 is 14 amino acids long. The sequence is cut down to CDR3 DNA, 42 bases in frame from base 1. Library preparation used RT-PCR. The instrument given in TCRdb is Illumina HiSeq 2500. The public reads were quality trimmed at Q25 with fastp and then assembled into clones with MiXCR by TCRdb, keeping productive beta chains. Identical CDR3 proteins give one entry, which carries the most common genes and DNA. The table for this sample lists over 300,000 distinct CDR3 sequences; 20% to 25% of them were counted only once. Jointly, the top ten make up roughly 10% of the sample.

The receptor was derived from a man aged 45 to 75 who received an inactivated influenza vaccine. Donor details come from another sample of the same person, matched by shared clones. Sequenced material: PBMCs from blood, taken roughly 20 months after vaccination. This sequence uses TRBV19 and TRBJ1-5, with the D gene call left open. The sequenced DNA: TGTGCCAGTAGCTTGATCCATAGCAATCAGCCCCAGCATTTT. It is translated as CASSLIHSNQPQHF.